These T cell receptor beta chains were read from a single sample in a study of Tregs in tolerant kidney transplant recipients. Profiling relied on immunoSEQ multiplex PCR, and the TCRdb table lists in-frame clones only, not all of them. Of more than 75,000 clones detected, more than 85% appear once; the ten largest clones hold 0.46%. Source: CD4+ T cells from blood, taken before the transplant. The receptors stem from a human donor who received a combined kidney and bone marrow transplant. Both conserved end residues are part of each CDR3. Each record gives: J gene, D gene, V gene, clone size, CDR3 DNA, CDR3 protein. D genes are given only for firm matches. The listing skips clone size in some rows; elsewhere it reads once, few, many or a size class.

j_gene: TRBJ2-1
d_gene: .
v_gene: TRBV5-1
abundance: .
CDR3nt: TGCGCCAGCAGCTTGGGACAGGACTACAATGAGCAGTTCTTC
CDR3aa: CASSLGQDYNEQFF

j_gene: TRBJ1-1
d_gene: .
v_gene: TRBV4-2
abundance: .
CDR3nt: TGTGCCAGCAGCCAAGACTTAATGTCAGGGTTCGGTGAAGCTTTCTTT
CDR3aa: CASSQDLMSGFGEAFF

j_gene: TRBJ2-7
d_gene: TRBD1
v_gene: TRBV27
abundance: .
CDR3nt: TGTGCCAGCACCGGACAGGGGTTCCCCTACGAGCAGTACTTC
CDR3aa: CASTGQGFPYEQYF

j_gene: TRBJ2-1
d_gene: TRBD1
v_gene: TRBV25-1
abundance: .
CDR3nt: TGTGCCAGCAGTGGACCGGACAGGGGGGAAATGTTCTTC
CDR3aa: CASSGPDRGEMFF

j_gene: TRBJ1-4
d_gene: .
v_gene: TRBV29-1
abundance: .
CDR3nt: TGCAGCGTTGAACCCACAACTAATGAAAAACTGTTTTTT
CDR3aa: CSVEPTTNEKLFF

j_gene: TRBJ2-7
d_gene: TRBD1
v_gene: TRBV29-1
abundance: .
CDR3nt: TGCAGCGTTGTGGGGACAGGGGGCGTGGTGCCCTCCTACGAGCAGTACTTC
CDR3aa: CSVVGTGGVVPSYEQYF

j_gene: TRBJ1-1
d_gene: TRBD1
v_gene: TRBV14
abundance: .
CDR3nt: TGTGCCAGCAGCCGATACTCGACAGGGGTGACTGAAGCTTTCTTT
CDR3aa: CASSRYSTGVTEAFF

j_gene: TRBJ2-2
d_gene: TRBD2
v_gene: TRBV9
abundance: .
CDR3nt: TGTGCCAGCAGCGCCTCAGGGACTAGCGGGATGGTAACCGGGGAGCTGTTTTTT
CDR3aa: CASSASGTSGMVTGELFF

j_gene: TRBJ2-7
d_gene: TRBD1
v_gene: TRBV11-3
abundance: .
CDR3nt: TGTGCCAGCAGCTTAGCTTGGACAGGCTCCTACGAGCAGTACTTC
CDR3aa: CASSLAWTGSYEQYF

j_gene: TRBJ1-1
d_gene: TRBD1
v_gene: TRBV19
abundance: .
CDR3nt: TGTGCCAGCAACCAAAGACAGGGCAGTGAAGCTTTCTTT
CDR3aa: CASNQRQGSEAFF

j_gene: TRBJ1-1
d_gene: TRBD1
v_gene: TRBV7-6
abundance: .
CDR3nt: TGTGCCAGCAGCTCCGGACAGGGTGAAACTGAAGCTTTCTTT
CDR3aa: CASSSGQGETEAFF

j_gene: TRBJ1-3
d_gene: .
v_gene: TRBV18
abundance: .
CDR3nt: TGTGCCAGCTCACGGGAGGCTGGAAACACCATATATTTT
CDR3aa: CASSREAGNTIYF

j_gene: TRBJ2-7
d_gene: .
v_gene: TRBV4-3
abundance: .
CDR3nt: TGCGCCAGCAGCCCCCGGGGACGGGGGATTTACGAGCAGTACTTC
CDR3aa: CASSPRGRGIYEQYF

j_gene: TRBJ2-6
d_gene: .
v_gene: TRBV2
abundance: .
CDR3nt: TGTGCCAGCATGAGTGGCTCTGGGGCCAACGTCCTGACTTTC
CDR3aa: CASMSGSGANVLTF

j_gene: TRBJ2-7
d_gene: .
v_gene: TRBV5-4
abundance: .
CDR3nt: TGTGCCAGCAGCTTGGAGCGCAGCAGCTCCTACGAGCAGTACTTC
CDR3aa: CASSLERSSSYEQYF

j_gene: TRBJ2-7
d_gene: .
v_gene: TRBV4-2
abundance: .
CDR3nt: TGTGCCAGCAGCCAACCCTCGGCTAGCGCAGAGTCCTACGAGCAGTACTTC
CDR3aa: CASSQPSASAESYEQYF

j_gene: TRBJ1-2
d_gene: .
v_gene: TRBV7-9
abundance: once
CDR3nt: TGTGCCAGCAGCTTACAGCAGGAATTGAGAGGCTACACCTTC
CDR3aa: CASSLQQELRGYTF

j_gene: TRBJ1-1
d_gene: TRBD1
v_gene: TRBV6-5
abundance: .
CDR3nt: TGTGCCAGCAGTTACAGGACAGGGAGCACTGAAGCTTTCTTT
CDR3aa: CASSYRTGSTEAFF

j_gene: TRBJ1-4
d_gene: .
v_gene: TRBV7-8
abundance: few
CDR3nt: TGTGCCAGCAGCTCTCAGGGTGGTGTTGAAAAACTGTTTTTT
CDR3aa: CASSSQGGVEKLFF

j_gene: TRBJ2-2
d_gene: TRBD2
v_gene: TRBV5-1
abundance: once
CDR3nt: TGCGCCAGCAGCTTGTTTATAGCGGGAGCGGGGTCCGGGGAGCTGTTTTTT
CDR3aa: CASSLFIAGAGSGELFF

j_gene: TRBJ2-5
d_gene: TRBD2
v_gene: TRBV2
abundance: .
CDR3nt: TGTGCCAGCAGTGGGACGGGGGGCCAAGAGACCCAGTACTTC
CDR3aa: CASSGTGGQETQYF

j_gene: TRBJ2-1
d_gene: TRBD2
v_gene: TRBV5-6
abundance: .
CDR3nt: TGTGCCAGCAGCCACGGGGGGTTCTACAATGAGCAGTTCTTC
CDR3aa: CASSHGGFYNEQFF

j_gene: TRBJ1-1
d_gene: .
v_gene: TRBV28
abundance: .
CDR3nt: TGTGCCAGCATGCCAGGGAGGACCACTGAAGCTTTCTTT
CDR3aa: CASMPGRTTEAFF

j_gene: TRBJ2-3
d_gene: .
v_gene: TRBV9
abundance: .
CDR3nt: TGTGCCAGCAGCGGTCGACTAACTGGTGGCACAGATACGCAGTATTTT
CDR3aa: CASSGRLTGGTDTQYF

j_gene: TRBJ1-2
d_gene: TRBD1
v_gene: TRBV18
abundance: .
CDR3nt: TGTGCCAGCTCACAATCCGGGACAGGGTCCGGCTACACCTTC
CDR3aa: CASSQSGTGSGYTF

j_gene: TRBJ2-7
d_gene: .
v_gene: TRBV28
abundance: .
CDR3nt: TGTGCCAGCAGTCAAGACAACTGGTACGAGCAGTACTTC
CDR3aa: CASSQDNWYEQYF

j_gene: TRBJ2-5
d_gene: .
v_gene: TRBV2
abundance: .
CDR3nt: TGTGCCAGCAGTGAAAGGAGGGGGCCAGAGACCCAGTACTTC
CDR3aa: CASSERRGPETQYF

j_gene: TRBJ2-2
d_gene: .
v_gene: TRBV4-3
abundance: .
CDR3nt: TGCGCCAGCAGCCAAGATTGGAGGGAAAACACCGGGGAGCTGTTTTTT
CDR3aa: CASSQDWRENTGELFF

j_gene: TRBJ2-3
d_gene: TRBD2
v_gene: TRBV4-3
abundance: once
CDR3nt: TGCGCCAGCAGCCAAGATGCGGGAGGGATCACAGATACGCAGTATTTT
CDR3aa: CASSQDAGGITDTQYF

j_gene: TRBJ2-3
d_gene: TRBD2
v_gene: TRBV7-9
abundance: .
CDR3nt: TGTGCCAGCAGCTTAGCGTTTGAGCGGGGGGGCCTCGATACGCAGTATTTT
CDR3aa: CASSLAFERGGLDTQYF

j_gene: TRBJ1-1
d_gene: TRBD1
v_gene: TRBV11-2
abundance: .
CDR3nt: TGTGCCAGCAGCTCGGGACAGGTTAACACTGAAGCTTTCTTT
CDR3aa: CASSSGQVNTEAFF

j_gene: TRBJ2-1
d_gene: .
v_gene: TRBV19
abundance: .
CDR3nt: TGTGCCAGTAGTGTGGGGGACACCCTTTACAATGAGCAGTTCTTC
CDR3aa: CASSVGDTLYNEQFF

j_gene: TRBJ1-5
d_gene: .
v_gene: TRBV4-2
abundance: .
CDR3nt: TGTGCCAGCAGCCAAGCACAGGGAAGTCAGCCCCAGCATTTT
CDR3aa: CASSQAQGSQPQHF

j_gene: TRBJ2-2
d_gene: TRBD1
v_gene: TRBV19
abundance: .
CDR3nt: TGTGCCAGTAGTTCTGACAGGGTCGGCTTGACCGGGGAGCTGTTTTTT
CDR3aa: CASSSDRVGLTGELFF

j_gene: TRBJ2-1
d_gene: TRBD2
v_gene: TRBV28
abundance: .
CDR3nt: TGTGCCAGCAGTGTAAGGACTAGCGGGAGGGGTGAGCAGTTCTTC
CDR3aa: CASSVRTSGRGEQFF

j_gene: TRBJ1-2
d_gene: TRBD1
v_gene: TRBV6-5
abundance: .
CDR3nt: TGTGCCACCACCCATCGGGACAGGGTGGGCTATGGCTACACCTTC
CDR3aa: CATTHRDRVGYGYTF

j_gene: TRBJ2-5
d_gene: TRBD1
v_gene: TRBV5-5
abundance: .
CDR3nt: TGTGCCAGCAGCTCCTATGACAGGGTCCAAGAGACCCAGTACTTC
CDR3aa: CASSSYDRVQETQYF

j_gene: TRBJ1-1
d_gene: .
v_gene: TRBV14
abundance: .
CDR3nt: TGTGCCAGCAGCTCGGAGGTGGTAAACACTGAAGCTTTCTTT
CDR3aa: CASSSEVVNTEAFF

j_gene: TRBJ2-7
d_gene: .
v_gene: TRBV9
abundance: .
CDR3nt: TGTGCCAGCAGCCCCACCCCGAGGGCGACCTACGAGCAGTACTTC
CDR3aa: CASSPTPRATYEQYF

j_gene: TRBJ1-6
d_gene: TRBD1
v_gene: TRBV7-2
abundance: .
CDR3nt: TGTGCCAGCAGCTTAGTCGCGGGACAGGGTGAGTCACCCCTCCACTTT
CDR3aa: CASSLVAGQGESPLHF

j_gene: TRBJ1-1
d_gene: TRBD1
v_gene: TRBV7-2
abundance: once
CDR3nt: TGTGCCAGCAGTTTGGGACAGCCCTGGGTCGGGACTGAAGCTTTCTTT
CDR3aa: CASSLGQPWVGTEAFF

j_gene: TRBJ2-7
d_gene: .
v_gene: TRBV10-3
abundance: .
CDR3nt: TGTGCCACCGGAGCTGCCTACGAGCAGTACTTC
CDR3aa: CATGAAYEQYF

j_gene: TRBJ1-3
d_gene: .
v_gene: TRBV18
abundance: .
CDR3nt: TGTGCCAGCCGGACAACTGGAAACACCATATATTTT
CDR3aa: CASRTTGNTIYF

j_gene: TRBJ2-3
d_gene: TRBD2
v_gene: TRBV4-2
abundance: .
CDR3nt: TGTGCCAGCAGCCAGGAAAAAGCGGGAGTGGGCACAGATACGCAGTATTTT
CDR3aa: CASSQEKAGVGTDTQYF

j_gene: TRBJ1-1
d_gene: TRBD1
v_gene: TRBV6-1
abundance: .
CDR3nt: TGTGCCAGCATAGGGGACAGTAAAGTTACTGAAGCTTTCTTT
CDR3aa: CASIGDSKVTEAFF

j_gene: TRBJ2-7
d_gene: .
v_gene: TRBV21-1
abundance: .
CDR3nt: TGTGCCAGCATCCTCCCTTTAGCGGGATCTGTCTACGAGCAGTACTTC
CDR3aa: CASILPLAGSVYEQYF

j_gene: TRBJ2-5
d_gene: .
v_gene: TRBV10-3
abundance: once
CDR3nt: TGTGCCATCCGGGCAGGGGATCGGTACCAAGAGACCCAGTACTTC
CDR3aa: CAIRAGDRYQETQYF

j_gene: TRBJ2-2
d_gene: TRBD2
v_gene: TRBV11-3
abundance: .
CDR3nt: TGTGCCAGCAGCCCCAGGGCGATTCGACTAGCGGACACCGGGGAGCTGTTTTTT
CDR3aa: CASSPRAIRLADTGELFF

j_gene: TRBJ1-2
d_gene: TRBD1
v_gene: TRBV27
abundance: .
CDR3nt: TGTGCCAGCCGGACAGGGGGCGCGGAAGGCTACACCTTC
CDR3aa: CASRTGGAEGYTF

j_gene: TRBJ2-1
d_gene: .
v_gene: TRBV9
abundance: once
CDR3nt: TGTGCCAGCAGCCCCCTATCGCGTAGGGGTGAGCAGTTCTTC
CDR3aa: CASSPLSRRGEQFF

j_gene: TRBJ2-5
d_gene: .
v_gene: TRBV29-1
abundance: .
CDR3nt: TGCAGCGTTGATGACCTGGGGGGAGAGACCCAGTACTTC
CDR3aa: CSVDDLGGETQYF